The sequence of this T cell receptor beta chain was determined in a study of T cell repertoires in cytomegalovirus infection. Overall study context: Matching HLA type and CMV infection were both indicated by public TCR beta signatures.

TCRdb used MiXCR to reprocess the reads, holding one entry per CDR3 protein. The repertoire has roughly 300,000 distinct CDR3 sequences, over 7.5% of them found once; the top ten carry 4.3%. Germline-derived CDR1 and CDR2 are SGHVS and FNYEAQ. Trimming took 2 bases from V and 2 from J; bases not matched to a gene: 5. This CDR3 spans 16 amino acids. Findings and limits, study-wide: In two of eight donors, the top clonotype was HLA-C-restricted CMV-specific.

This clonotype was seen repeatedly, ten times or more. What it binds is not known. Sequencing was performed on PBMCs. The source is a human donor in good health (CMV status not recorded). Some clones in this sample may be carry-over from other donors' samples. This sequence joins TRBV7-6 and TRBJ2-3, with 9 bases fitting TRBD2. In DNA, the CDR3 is TGTGCCAGCAGCTTATTAGCGGGGGCCGCCACAGATACGCAGTATTTT. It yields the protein CASSLLAGAATDTQYF. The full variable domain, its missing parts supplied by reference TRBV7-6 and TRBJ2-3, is GAGVSQSPRYKVTKRGQDVALRCDPISGHVSLYWYRQALGQGPEFLTYFNYEAQQDKSGLPNDRFSAERPEGSISTLTIQRTEQRDSAMYRCASSLLAGAATDTQYFGPGTRLTVL.